This TCR beta chain appears in the sequencing data of a study of Graves' ophthalmopathy and Graves' hyperthyroidism. Study information: Specimen type is peripheral blood, obtained at initial diagnosis before any treatment.

As to this clonotype: A much larger clone differs from this one at a single base, so this may be a read error.

Amplification from RNA transcripts yielded the TCR beta CDR3 regions. RT-PCR with HTBI primers came first, then second-round multiplex PCR. TCRdb re-called the multiplex PCR reads with MiXCR, one entry per CDR3 protein. The sample includes about 740,000 distinct CDR3 sequences, 40% seen only once; the top ten take 40% to 55%. The CDR3 contains 13 residues. Germline assignment: CDR1 DFQATT and CDR2 SNEGSKA (reference sequence). Material: peripheral blood. The receptor's source is an adult man with Graves' ophthalmopathy. V usage is TRBV20-1 and J usage is TRBJ1-2, with D possibly matching TRBD1 (6 bases). The CDR3 region is CSASIGTNYGCTF. Here the CDR3 DNA reads TGCAGTGCTAGTATCGGGACAAACTATGGCTGCACCTTC.